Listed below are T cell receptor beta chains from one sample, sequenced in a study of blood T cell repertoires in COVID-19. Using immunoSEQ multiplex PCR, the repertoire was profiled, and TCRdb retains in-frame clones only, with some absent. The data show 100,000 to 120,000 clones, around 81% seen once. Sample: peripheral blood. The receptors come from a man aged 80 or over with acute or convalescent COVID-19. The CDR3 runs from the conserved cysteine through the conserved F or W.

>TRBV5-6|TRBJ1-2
CASRKTGDYGYTF
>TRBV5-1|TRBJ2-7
CASSFGADSYEQYF
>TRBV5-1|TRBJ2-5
CASSLQGTEGETQYF
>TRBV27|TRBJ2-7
CASSLSSHSYEQYF
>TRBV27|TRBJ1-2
CASSSAGTGNYGYTF
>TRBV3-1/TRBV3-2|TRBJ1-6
CASSPVRERSPLHF
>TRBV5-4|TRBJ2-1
CASSLAPYNEQFF
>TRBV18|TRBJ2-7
CASSPSQGNEQYF
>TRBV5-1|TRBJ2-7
CASSPSWSNYEQYF
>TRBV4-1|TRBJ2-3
CASSHSGTGGTDTQYF
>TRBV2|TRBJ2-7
CASRVQGASSYEQYF
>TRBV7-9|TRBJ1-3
CASSLARGIDSGNTIYF
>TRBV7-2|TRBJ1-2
CASSLETGIYGYTF
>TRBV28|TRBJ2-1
CASGRDRVAFF
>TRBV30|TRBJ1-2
CAWRDPGGGYTF
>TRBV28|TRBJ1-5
CASSIRQGAYNQPQHF
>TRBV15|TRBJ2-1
CATSGDLAKAYNEQFF
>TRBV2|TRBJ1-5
CASSDSQGSSNQPQHF
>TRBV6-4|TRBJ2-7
CASRRDSSSYEQYF
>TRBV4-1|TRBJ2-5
CASSRTGLETQYF
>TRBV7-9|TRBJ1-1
CASSPPGQGKNTEAFF
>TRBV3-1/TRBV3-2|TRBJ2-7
CASSHRTGGSEQYF
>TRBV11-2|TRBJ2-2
CASSSPWLPVAGELFF
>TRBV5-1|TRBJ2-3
CASSLGLAGRGRDTQYF
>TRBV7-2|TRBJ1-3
CASSPDRYSGNTIYF
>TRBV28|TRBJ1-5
CASRGGYSNQPQHF
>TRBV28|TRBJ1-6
CASTMTGVRDSPLHF
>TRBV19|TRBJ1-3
CASSIIETGRSGNTIYF
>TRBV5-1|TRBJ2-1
CASSPLPLAGGSLDGDEQFF
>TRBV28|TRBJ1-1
CASRTDRYTLNTEAFF
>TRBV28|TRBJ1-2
CASRYQGADGYTF
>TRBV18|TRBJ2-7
CASSPSSYEQYF
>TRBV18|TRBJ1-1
CASSPSFSGAEAFF
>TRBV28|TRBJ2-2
CASSHTNTGELFF
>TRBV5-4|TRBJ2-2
CASSIRQADTGELFF
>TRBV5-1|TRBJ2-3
CASRAGLANQIRTDTQYF
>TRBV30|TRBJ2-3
CAWSVVTGEADTQYF
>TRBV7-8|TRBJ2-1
CASSLALANYNEQFF
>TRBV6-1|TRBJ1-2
CASSEGPRSIAYGYTF
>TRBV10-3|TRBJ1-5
CAISGGQSGYSNQPQHF
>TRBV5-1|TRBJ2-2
CASSWQGGDTGELFF
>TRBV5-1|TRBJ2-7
CASSFQGSTYEQYF
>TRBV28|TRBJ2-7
CASGTGIYEQYF
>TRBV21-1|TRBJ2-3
CASSKRGVGSTDTQYF
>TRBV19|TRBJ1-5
CASSKTGQPQHF
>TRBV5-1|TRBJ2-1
CASSPLEWTSGAYNEQFF
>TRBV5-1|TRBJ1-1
CASSLGQGVGTEAFF
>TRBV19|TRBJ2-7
CASSRTGVAGGTLGTPYEQYF
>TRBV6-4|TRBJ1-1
CASSLNRVTEAFF
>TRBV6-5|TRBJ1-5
CASSYRGNQPQHF
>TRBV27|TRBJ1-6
CASSFMGNSPLHF